This entry describes one T cell receptor beta chain. Its antigen is undetermined. The sample originates from a study of beta chain features in type 1 diabetes. On the study more broadly: Patients shared similar age, gender and cell yields with healthy donors.

As every portion of the isolated RNA was reverse transcribed, the sequencing read expressed TCRB transcripts. The table came from immunoSEQ multiplex PCR; TCRdb's copy has only in-frame clones and leaves some out. This sample has hundreds of thousands of clones, with approximately 30% found just once. Trimming removed 3 bases from V and 6 bases from J; junction bases left unmatched: 9. The CDR3 covers 16 residues. Germline V gives CDR1 MGHRA, CDR2 YSYEKL. General observations from the study: Patients' naive, central memory and regulatory TCRB repertoires appeared more alike than those of healthy donors.

The sample taken for sequencing was naive CD4+ T cells from blood. The source of this sequence is a man aged 18-30 years in good health. The chain joins TRBV4-1 to TRBJ2-1, with 9 nucleotides matching TRBD2. CDR3 residues: CASSQDLAGVSNEQFF. The CDR3 DNA sequence: TGCGCCAGCAGCCAGGATTTAGCGGGAGTAAGCAATGAGCAGTTCTTC.